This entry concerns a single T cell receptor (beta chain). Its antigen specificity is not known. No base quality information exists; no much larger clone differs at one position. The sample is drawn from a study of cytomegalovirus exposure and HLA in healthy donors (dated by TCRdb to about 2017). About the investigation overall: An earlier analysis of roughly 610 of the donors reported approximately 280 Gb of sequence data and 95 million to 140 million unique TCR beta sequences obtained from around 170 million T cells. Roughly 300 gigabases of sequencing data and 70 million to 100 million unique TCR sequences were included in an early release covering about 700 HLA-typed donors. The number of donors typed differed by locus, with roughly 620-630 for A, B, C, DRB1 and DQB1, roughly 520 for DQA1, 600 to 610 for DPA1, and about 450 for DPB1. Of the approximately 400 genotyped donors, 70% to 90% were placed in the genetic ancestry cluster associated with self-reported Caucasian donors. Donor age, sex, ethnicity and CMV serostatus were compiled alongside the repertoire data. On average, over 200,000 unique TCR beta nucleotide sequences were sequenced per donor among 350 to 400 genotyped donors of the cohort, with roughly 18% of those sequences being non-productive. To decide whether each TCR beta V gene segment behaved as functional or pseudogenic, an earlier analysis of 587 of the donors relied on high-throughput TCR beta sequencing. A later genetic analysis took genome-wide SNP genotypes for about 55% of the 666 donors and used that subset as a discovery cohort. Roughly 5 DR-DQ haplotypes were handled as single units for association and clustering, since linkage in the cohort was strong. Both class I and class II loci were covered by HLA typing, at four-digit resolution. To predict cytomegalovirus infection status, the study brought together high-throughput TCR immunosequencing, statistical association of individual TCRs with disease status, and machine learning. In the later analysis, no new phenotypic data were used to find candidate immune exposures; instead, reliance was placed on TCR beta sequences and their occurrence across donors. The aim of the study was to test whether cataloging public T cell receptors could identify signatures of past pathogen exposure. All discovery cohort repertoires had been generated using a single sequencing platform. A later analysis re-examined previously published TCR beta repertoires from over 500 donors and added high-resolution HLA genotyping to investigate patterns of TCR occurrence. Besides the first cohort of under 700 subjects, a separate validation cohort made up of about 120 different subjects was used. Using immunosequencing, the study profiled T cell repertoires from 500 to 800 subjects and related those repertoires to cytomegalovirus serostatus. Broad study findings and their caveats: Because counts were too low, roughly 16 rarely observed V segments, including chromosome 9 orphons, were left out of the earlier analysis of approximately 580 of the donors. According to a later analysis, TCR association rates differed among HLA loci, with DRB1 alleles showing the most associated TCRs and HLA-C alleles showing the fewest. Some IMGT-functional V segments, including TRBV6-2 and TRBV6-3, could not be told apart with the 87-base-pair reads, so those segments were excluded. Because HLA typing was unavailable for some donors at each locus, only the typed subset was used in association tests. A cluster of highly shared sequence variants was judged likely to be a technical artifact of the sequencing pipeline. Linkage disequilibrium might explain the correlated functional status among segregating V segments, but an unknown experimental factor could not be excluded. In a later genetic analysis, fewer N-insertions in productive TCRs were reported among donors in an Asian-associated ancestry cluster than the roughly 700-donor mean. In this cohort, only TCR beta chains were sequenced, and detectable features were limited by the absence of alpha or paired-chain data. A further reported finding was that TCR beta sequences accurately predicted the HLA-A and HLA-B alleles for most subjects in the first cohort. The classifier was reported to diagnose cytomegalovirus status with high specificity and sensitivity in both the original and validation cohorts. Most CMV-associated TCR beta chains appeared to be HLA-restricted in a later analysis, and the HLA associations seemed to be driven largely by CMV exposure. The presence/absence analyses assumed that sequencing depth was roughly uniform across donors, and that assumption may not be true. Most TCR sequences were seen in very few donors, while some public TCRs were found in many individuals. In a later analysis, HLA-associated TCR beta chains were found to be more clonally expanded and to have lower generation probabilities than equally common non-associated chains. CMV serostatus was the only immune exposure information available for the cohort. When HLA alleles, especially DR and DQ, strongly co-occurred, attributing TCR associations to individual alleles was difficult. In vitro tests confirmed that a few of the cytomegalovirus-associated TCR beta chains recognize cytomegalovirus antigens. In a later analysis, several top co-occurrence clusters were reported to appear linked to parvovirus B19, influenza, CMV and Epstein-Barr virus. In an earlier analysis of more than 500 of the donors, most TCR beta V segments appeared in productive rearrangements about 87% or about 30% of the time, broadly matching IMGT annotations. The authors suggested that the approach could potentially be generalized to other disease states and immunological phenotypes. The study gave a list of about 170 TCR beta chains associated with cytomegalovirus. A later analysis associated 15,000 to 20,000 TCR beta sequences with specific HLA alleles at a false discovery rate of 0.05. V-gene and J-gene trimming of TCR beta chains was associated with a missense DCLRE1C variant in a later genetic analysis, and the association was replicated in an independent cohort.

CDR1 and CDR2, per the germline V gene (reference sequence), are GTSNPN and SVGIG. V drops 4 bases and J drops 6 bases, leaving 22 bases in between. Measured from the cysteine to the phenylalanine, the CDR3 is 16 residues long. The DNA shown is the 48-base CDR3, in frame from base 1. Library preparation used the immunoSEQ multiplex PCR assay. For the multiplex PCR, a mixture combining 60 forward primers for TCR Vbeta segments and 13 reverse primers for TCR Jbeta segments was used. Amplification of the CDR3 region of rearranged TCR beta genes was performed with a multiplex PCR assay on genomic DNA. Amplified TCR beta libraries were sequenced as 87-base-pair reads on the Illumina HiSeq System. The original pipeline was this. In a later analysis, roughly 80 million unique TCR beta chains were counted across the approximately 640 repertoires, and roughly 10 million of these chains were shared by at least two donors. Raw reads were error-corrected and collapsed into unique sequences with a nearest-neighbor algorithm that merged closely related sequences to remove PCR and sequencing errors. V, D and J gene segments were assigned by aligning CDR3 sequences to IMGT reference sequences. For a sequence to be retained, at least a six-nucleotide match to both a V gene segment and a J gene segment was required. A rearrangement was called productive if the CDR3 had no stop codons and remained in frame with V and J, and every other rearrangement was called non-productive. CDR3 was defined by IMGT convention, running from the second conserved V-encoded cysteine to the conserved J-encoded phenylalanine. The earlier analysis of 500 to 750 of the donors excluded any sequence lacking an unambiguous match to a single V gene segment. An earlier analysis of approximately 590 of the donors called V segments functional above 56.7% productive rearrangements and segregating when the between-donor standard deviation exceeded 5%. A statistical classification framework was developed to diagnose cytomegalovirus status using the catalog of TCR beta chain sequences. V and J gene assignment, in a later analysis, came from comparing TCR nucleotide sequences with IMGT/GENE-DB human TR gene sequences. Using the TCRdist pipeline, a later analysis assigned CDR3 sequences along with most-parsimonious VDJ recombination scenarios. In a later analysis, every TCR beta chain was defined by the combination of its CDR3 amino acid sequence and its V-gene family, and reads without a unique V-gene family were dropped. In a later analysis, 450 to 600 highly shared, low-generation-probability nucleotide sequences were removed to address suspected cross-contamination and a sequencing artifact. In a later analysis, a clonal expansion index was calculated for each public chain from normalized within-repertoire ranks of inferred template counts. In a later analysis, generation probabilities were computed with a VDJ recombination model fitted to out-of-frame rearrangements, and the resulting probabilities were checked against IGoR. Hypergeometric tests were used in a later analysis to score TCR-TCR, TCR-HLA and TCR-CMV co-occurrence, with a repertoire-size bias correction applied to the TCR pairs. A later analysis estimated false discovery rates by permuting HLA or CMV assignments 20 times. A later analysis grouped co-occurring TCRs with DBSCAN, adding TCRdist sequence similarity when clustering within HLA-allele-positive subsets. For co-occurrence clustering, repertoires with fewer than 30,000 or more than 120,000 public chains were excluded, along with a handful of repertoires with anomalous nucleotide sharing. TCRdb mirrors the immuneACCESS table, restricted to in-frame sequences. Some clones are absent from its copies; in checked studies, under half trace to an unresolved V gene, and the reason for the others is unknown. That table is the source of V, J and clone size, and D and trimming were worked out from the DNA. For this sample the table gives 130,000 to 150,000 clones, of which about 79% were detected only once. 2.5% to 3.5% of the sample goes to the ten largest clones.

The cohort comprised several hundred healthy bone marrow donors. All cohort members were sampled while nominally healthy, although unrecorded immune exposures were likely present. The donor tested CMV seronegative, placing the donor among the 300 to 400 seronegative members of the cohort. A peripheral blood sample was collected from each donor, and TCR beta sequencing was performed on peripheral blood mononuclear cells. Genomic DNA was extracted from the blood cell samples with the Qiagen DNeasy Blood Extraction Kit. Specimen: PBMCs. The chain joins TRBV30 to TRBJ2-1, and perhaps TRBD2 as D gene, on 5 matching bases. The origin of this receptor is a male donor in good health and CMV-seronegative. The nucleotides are TGTGCCTGGACCCCTTGGGTAGCGAGGAGCGGCAATGAGCAGTTCTTC. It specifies CAWTPWVARSGNEQFF.